The present T cell receptor beta chain was sequenced within a study of blood T cells in healthy people across ages. The table lists this clonotype with a count of one. Primed by a sample-barcoded 5' primer and a J-beta primer mix, a second PCR proceeded for roughly 7 to 12 cycles. TCRdb independently ran MiXCR on the 5' RACE reads; one entry per CDR3 protein. This table holds about 760,000 distinct CDR3 sequences, roughly 25% found once. CDR1 and CDR2 (germline): SGHTA, FQGNSA. This CDR3 contains 17 residues. A further study also used this sample, focusing on T cells of mothers and their children. That paper adds: There was no detection of any persistent microchimeric T cell clones.

Sequenced input: blood. V usage is TRBV7-2 and J usage is TRBJ2-5, with 14 bases lining up with TRBD2. The DNA end lines up better with TRBJ2-1; the J call may be wrong. The sequence was collected from a boy aged 5-17 years in good health. CDR3 amino acids: CASSLEAGLAGENEQFF. The CDR3 nucleotides read TGTGCCAGCAGCTTAGAAGCGGGACTAGCGGGAGAAAATGAGCAGTTCTTC.